Listed below are T cell receptor beta chains from one sample, sequenced in a study of early T cells in non-severe SARS-CoV-2 infection. One entry per CDR3 protein results from TCRdb running MiXCR on the 5' RACE reads. The sample lists about 39,000 distinct CDR3 sequences, less than 7% occurring once. The sequences come from whole blood, collected at baseline. All receptors come from an adult who was a healthcare worker with PCR-confirmed SARS-CoV-2 infection or an uninfected control (not recorded which). Both conserved end residues are part of each CDR3. Fields, in order: clone size, D gene, V gene, J gene, CDR3 protein, CDR3 DNA. D genes are given only for firm matches. Some rows mark clone size as missing; the rest say once, few, many or name a class of expanded clone.

>many|NA|TRBV7-6|TRBJ2-1
CASSLATDVHNEQFF
TGTGCCAGCAGCTTAGCCACGGACGTGCACAATGAGCAGTTCTTC
>many|NA|TRBV4-1|TRBJ1-1
CASSQDHHGTEAFF
TGCGCCAGCAGCCAAGATCACCATGGGACAGAAGCTTTCTTT
>few|NA|TRBV6-2/TRBV6-3|TRBJ1-5
CASSAGRNQPQHF
TGTGCCAGCAGTGCAGGGCGGAATCAGCCCCAGCATTTT
>many|NA|TRBV5-4|TRBJ2-1
CASSSTRENEQFF
TGTGCCAGCAGCTCTACGAGGGAAAATGAGCAGTTCTTC
>few|NA|TRBV30|TRBJ1-5
CAWSDTNQPQHF
TGTGCCTGGAGTGATACCAATCAGCCCCAGCATTTT
>many|NA|TRBV10-2|TRBJ1-5
CASRETLGNQPQHF
TGCGCCAGCAGAGAGACCCTAGGGAATCAGCCCCAGCATTTT
>many|NA|TRBV7-2|TRBJ1-4
CASSLLPWPNEKLFF
TGTGCCAGCAGCTTACTACCTTGGCCAAATGAAAAACTGTTTTTT
>few|TRBD2|TRBV5-1|TRBJ2-7
CASSRLAGASVVSYEQYF
TGCGCCAGCAGCCGACTAGCGGGGGCCTCCGTGGTGTCCTACGAGCAGTACTTC
>many|TRBD1|TRBV20-1|TRBJ2-7
CSVSSGTGSHEQYF
TGCAGTGTCTCCTCCGGGACAGGGTCCCACGAGCAGTACTTC
>NA|TRBD1|TRBV19|TRBJ2-7
CASSMRTGGAEQYF
TGTGCCAGTAGTATGAGGACAGGGGGCGCCGAGCAGTACTTC
>NA|NA|TRBV6-2/TRBV6-3|TRBJ2-3
CASSTLRQGTDTQYF
TGTGCCAGCAGTACCCTCCGCCAGGGCACAGATACGCAGTATTTT
>NA|NA|TRBV6-2/TRBV6-3|TRBJ2-3
CASSYGTSTSTDTQYF
TGTGCCAGCAGTTACGGGACTTCGACTAGCACAGATACGCAGTATTTT
>few|NA|TRBV2|TRBJ1-4
CASMGLAGVSGEKLFF
TGTGCCAGCATGGGACTAGCGGGAGTTTCAGGCGAAAAACTGTTTTTT
>many|TRBD1|TRBV12-3/TRBV12-4|TRBJ2-1
CASRVGQGGLGQFF
TGTGCCAGCAGGGTCGGACAGGGAGGATTGGGGCAGTTCTTC
>few|NA|TRBV7-9|TRBJ2-5
CASSLMLDQETQYF
TGTGCCAGCAGCTTAATGCTAGACCAAGAGACCCAGTACTTC
>many|NA|TRBV27|TRBJ2-7
CASSNTGYEQYF
TGTGCCAGCAGTAATACAGGGTACGAGCAGTACTTC
>NA|NA|TRBV14|TRBJ1-1
CASSQQWGTEAFF
TGTGCCAGCAGCCAGCAATGGGGAACTGAAGCTTTCTTT
>many|NA|TRBV7-9|TRBJ1-5
CASSFAPQGQPQHF
TGTGCCAGCAGCTTCGCCCCCCAAGGTCAGCCCCAGCATTTT
>many|NA|TRBV27|TRBJ1-5
CASSPWTDYSNQPQHF
TGTGCCAGCAGTCCGTGGACAGATTATAGCAATCAGCCCCAGCATTTT
>NA|NA|TRBV12-3/TRBV12-4|TRBJ2-5
CASRVLHQETQYF
TGTGCCAGCAGGGTACTACACCAAGAGACCCAGTACTTC